This T cell receptor beta chain was retrieved from a study of T cells in Graves' hyperthyroidism and ophthalmopathy. In this sample, this clonotype turned up many times. Antigen unknown. Findings and limits, study-wide: Appearing also in blood were most of the thyroid clonotypes expanded above 0.001.

Among ophthalmopathy patients, the Clinical Activity Score reached at least 3, the NOSPECS grade reached at least 4, and duration remained under 3 months. Deletions cut 6 bases from V and 2 bases from J, with 17 bases between. Per the germline V gene, CDR1 is MNHEY and CDR2 is SMNVEV (reference sequence). CDR3 length: 15 residues. Researchers amplified the TCR beta CDR3 regions from RNA transcripts. In the first-round RT-PCR of the TCR CDR3, the HTBI primer set was used. In TCRdb, the multiplex PCR reads were re-called with MiXCR into one record per CDR3 protein. The sample lists 600,000 or so distinct CDR3 sequences; approximately 15% were seen once.

The chain is built from TRBV27 and TRBJ2-7; D not certain. This clonotype was sampled from a young woman with Graves' ophthalmopathy. The sample consisted of blood. The CDR3 region has the DNA TGTGCCAGCAGGCATGGCCTCCTAGGGACCTACGAGCAGTACTTC. Amino acid sequence: CASRHGLLGTYEQYF.